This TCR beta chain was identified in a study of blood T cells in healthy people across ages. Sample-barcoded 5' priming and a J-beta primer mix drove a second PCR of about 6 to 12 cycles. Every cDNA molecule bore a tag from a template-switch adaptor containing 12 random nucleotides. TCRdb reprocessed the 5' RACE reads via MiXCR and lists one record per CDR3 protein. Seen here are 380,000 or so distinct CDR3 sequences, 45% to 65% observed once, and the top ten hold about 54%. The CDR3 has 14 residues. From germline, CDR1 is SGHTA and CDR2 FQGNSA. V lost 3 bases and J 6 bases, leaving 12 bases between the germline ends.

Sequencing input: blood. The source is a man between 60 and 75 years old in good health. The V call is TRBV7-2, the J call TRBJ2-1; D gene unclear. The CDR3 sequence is CASSFIIGSNEQFF. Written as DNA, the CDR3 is TGTGCCAGCAGCTTTATCATAGGAAGCAATGAGCAGTTCTTC.